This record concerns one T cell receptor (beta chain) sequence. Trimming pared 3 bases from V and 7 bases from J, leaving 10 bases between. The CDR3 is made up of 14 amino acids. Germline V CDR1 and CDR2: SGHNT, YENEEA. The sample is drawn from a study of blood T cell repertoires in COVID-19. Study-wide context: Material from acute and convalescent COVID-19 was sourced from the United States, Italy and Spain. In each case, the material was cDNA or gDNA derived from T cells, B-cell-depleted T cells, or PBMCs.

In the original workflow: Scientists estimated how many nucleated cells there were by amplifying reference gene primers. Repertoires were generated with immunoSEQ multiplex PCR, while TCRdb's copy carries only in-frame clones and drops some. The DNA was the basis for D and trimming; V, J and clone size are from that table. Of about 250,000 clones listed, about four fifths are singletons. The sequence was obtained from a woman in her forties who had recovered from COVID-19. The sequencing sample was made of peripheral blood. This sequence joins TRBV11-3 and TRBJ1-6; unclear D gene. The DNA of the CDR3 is TGTGCCAGCAGCTTCCCCCCTCCCAATTCACCCCTCCACTTT. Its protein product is CASSFPPPNSPLHF.